The sequence of this T cell receptor beta chain was determined in a study of blood T cell repertoires in COVID-19. Study-level information: Donors in the United States, Italy and Spain gave samples during acute or convalescent COVID-19. PBMCs, B-cell-depleted T cells, or T cells were the source of the cDNA or gDNA that made up the material.

Authors' processing steps: Estimates of nucleated cell counts were drawn from the amplification of reference gene primers. TCRdb's table, derived via immunoSEQ multiplex PCR, lists solely in-frame clones and lacks some. The V and J calls and clone size come from that table; D and trimming were worked out from the DNA. Here the sample spans about 190,000 clones, under 90% being singletons. Looked up from germline, CDR1 is MNHEY and CDR2 is SMNVEV (reference sequence). V dropped 6 bases and J dropped 7; count of bases not matched to a gene: 18. The CDR3 extends over 17 amino acids. Material: peripheral blood. The sequence was obtained from a man in his sixties with acute or convalescent COVID-19. The rearrangement uses TRBV27 and TRBJ1-2, with 9 bases aligning to TRBD1. The CDR3 DNA reads TGTGCCAGCAGGGGTAAAAGATCAACCGGGACAGGGTTTGGCTACACCTTC. Protein: CASRGKRSTGTGFGYTF.